This passage covers 17 T cell receptor beta chains from one sample sequenced in a study of T cell responses to AZD1222 COVID-19 vaccine. Sequencing was performed with immunoSEQ multiplex PCR; in TCRdb, only in-frame clones are kept and a portion is missing. The sample lists approximately 100,000 clones, 90% occurring once. Specimen: peripheral blood, collected on day 0 of AZD1222 vaccination. Receptors were obtained from an adult in good health.

This clone has just one count. V and J are TRBV6-2 or TRBV6-3 and TRBJ2-7; 9 positions agree with TRBD2. The CDR3 loop spans 18 amino acids. The germline gives CDR1 MNHEY, CDR2 SVGEGT. V lost 2 bases to trimming and J lost 3 bases; unmatched junction nucleotides: 14. Here the CDR3 DNA reads TGTGCCAGCAGTTACGGTCCGCTAGCGGGGACCACGCTCTACGAGCAGTACTTC. The encoded protein is CASSYGPLAGTTLYEQYF.

This sequence joins TRBV7-9 and TRBJ2-1; 7 nucleotides match TRBD1. The CDR3 has 12 residues. V dropped 5 bases and J dropped 9; count of bases not matched to a gene: 4. CDR1 SEHNR and CDR2 FQNEAQ come from the germline V gene (reference sequence). Here the CDR3 DNA reads TGTGCCAGCAGCAGGGGGCTGGGTGAGCAGTTCTTC. Protein product: CASSRGLGEQFF.

The gene calls are TRBV5-8 and TRBJ2-3; no reliable D call. Trimming removed 4 bases from V and 7 bases from J, with 7 bases in between. CDR1 is SGHTS, CDR2 YDEGEE, per germline. This CDR3 comprises 11 residues. The CDR3: CASSDSNTQYF. The CDR3, as DNA: TGTGCCAGCAGCGACTCAAATACGCAGTATTTT.

The CDR3 region is CASSQDRGRGGLNEQYF. The DNA for the CDR3 is TGCGCCAGCAGCCAAGATCGGGGGCGGGGGGGCCTCAACGAGCAGTACTTC. The V call is TRBV4-3, the J call TRBJ2-7; TRBD2 matches 9 bases. The junction had 11 bases not matched to a gene; V was cut back by 0 bases and J by 5 bases. CDR1 and CDR2 from the germline V gene are LGHNA and YSLEER. This CDR3 spans 17 amino acids.

This chain joins TRBV4-3 and TRBJ2-1; D may be TRBD1 (6 bases). This CDR3 spans 15 amino acids. Trimming shortened V by 0 bases and J by 5 bases, and 11 bases separated the two germline ends. Per the germline V gene, CDR1 is LGHNA and CDR2 is YSLEER. The CDR3 loop reads CASSQEQWDNNEQFF. In DNA, the CDR3 is TGCGCCAGCAGCCAAGAACAGTGGGACAACAATGAGCAGTTCTTC.

This sequence joins TRBV27 and TRBJ2-2; D might be TRBD1 (5 bases). The CDR3 extends over 13 amino acids. Deletions cut 7 bases from V and 5 bases from J, with 11 bases between. Germline-derived CDR1 and CDR2 are MNHEY and SMNVEV (reference sequence). The CDR3 DNA reads TGTGCCAGCATGGGCAGGGTGACCGGGGAGCTGTTTTTT. This gives the protein CASMGRVTGELFF.

V and J are TRBV7-3 and TRBJ1-1; D is ambiguous. CDR3 length equals 14 residues. Trimming cost V 2 bases and J 3 bases, with 10 bases left between them. The germline V gene encodes CDR1 SGHTA and CDR2 FQGTGA. CDR3 region: CASSLAPGYTEAFF. As DNA, the CDR3 is TGTGCCAGCAGCTTAGCCCCAGGATACACTGAAGCTTTCTTT.

The chain combines TRBV5-5 with TRBJ2-2; D tentatively fits TRBD1 or TRBD2 (7 bases each). This CDR3 spans 16 amino acids. V was cut by 4 bases and J by 7 bases, with 20 bases left in between. Germline CDR1 SGHKS, CDR2 YYEKEE (reference sequence). DNA for the CDR3: TGTGCCAGCAGCCCACTGGGAGGGGGCAATGGCGGGGAGCTGTTTTTT. Amino acids: CASSPLGGGNGGELFF.

This chain links TRBV30 with TRBJ2-1; no firm D call. V lost 8 bases and J lost 7, with 12 bases in between. The germline V gene has CDR1 GTSNPN and CDR2 SVGIG (reference sequence). The CDR3 is 11 amino acids. CDR3 in amino acids: CAGRIWNEQFF. The DNA for the CDR3 is TGTGCCGGCCGGATCTGGAATGAGCAGTTCTTC.

The chain recombines TRBV3-1 (or the pseudogene TRBV3-2) with TRBJ2-7, with 9 bases fitting TRBD2. The CDR3 is 15 residues long. Germline CDR1 and CDR2: LGHDT and YNNKEL (reference sequence). J was trimmed by 9 bases and V by 0 bases; bases with no gene match: 9. CDR3 in amino acids: CASSQDLVAGARQYF. The CDR3 DNA reads as TGTGCCAGCAGCCAAGATCTGGTAGCGGGGGCAAGGCAGTACTTC.

The V call is TRBV19, the J call TRBJ2-3, with D uncertain. V was shortened by 4 bases and J by 2 bases, with 10 bases between the two germline ends. Germline V gene data show CDR1 as LNHDA and CDR2 as SQIVND (reference sequence). This CDR3 region has 14 residues. The CDR3 coding sequence is TGTGCCAGTAGTAAATTTGCGAACACAGATACGCAGTATTTT. Protein product: CASSKFANTDTQYF.

This chain connects TRBV2 to TRBJ1-2, with D unclear. Trimming took off 3 bases at V and 10 bases at J, with 3 bases between the two ends. The CDR3 is 9 residues long. From germline, CDR1 is SNHLY and CDR2 FYNNEI. In DNA, the CDR3 is TGTGCCAGCAGTGAGGTCTACACCTTC. Translating gives CASSEVYTF.

V is TRBV6-5 and J is TRBJ2-7; TRBD2 matches at 8 bases. The CDR3 length is 13 residues. Germline V CDR1 and CDR2: MNHEY, SVGAGI. The J segment lost 3 bases and the V segment lost 7 bases, leaving 5 bases of the junction unmatched. The chain's CDR3 is CASKPGLVYEQYF. Here the CDR3 DNA reads TGTGCCAGCAAGCCGGGACTAGTCTACGAGCAGTACTTC.

The chain employs TRBV7-2 and TRBJ2-5, with 10 bases lining up with TRBD1. Germline CDR1 and CDR2: SGHTA and FQGNSA. J lost 9 bases, V lost 5 bases, and 9 bases had no gene match. The CDR3 totals 14 residues. The CDR3, as DNA: TGTGCCAGCAGCCGGGACAGGGGATTAAGGGCCCAGTACTTC. Its protein product is CASSRDRGLRAQYF.

This clone has only a few counts. The chain recombines TRBV5-4 with TRBJ1-2; 11 bases are shared with TRBD1. CDR1 SGHNT and CDR2 YYREEE come from the germline V gene (reference sequence). J was trimmed by 3 bases and V by 4 bases; bases with no gene match: 5. The CDR3 is 15 residues long. The CDR3 nucleotides read TGTGCCAGCAGCCCAAGGACAGGGGGCGACTATGGCTACACCTTC. Protein: CASSPRTGGDYGYTF.

The chain recombines TRBV2 with TRBJ1-3; D gene ambiguous. The CDR3 is 14 residues long. Trimming removed 6 bases from V and 0 bases from J, with 9 bases in between. Germline CDR1 and CDR2: SNHLY and FYNNEI. The CDR3 sequence is CASRFDLSGNTIYF. The CDR3, as DNA: TGTGCCAGCAGATTCGATCTCTCTGGAAACACCATATATTTT.

The chain has TRBV27 and TRBJ1-6; maybe TRBD1 (6 bases). The V gene's germline CDR1 is MNHEY and CDR2 SMNVEV (reference sequence). V was clipped by 8 bases and J by 7 bases, with 15 bases between them. This CDR3 is 14 amino acids long. CDR3 in amino acids: CASSPRTENSPLHF. CDR3 nucleotides: TGTGCCAGCTCCCCCCGGACAGAGAATTCACCCCTCCACTTT.